Below, 3 T cell receptor beta chains from the same sample are listed, as sequenced in a study of T cells after yellow fever vaccination. TCRdb called the 5' RACE reads again in MiXCR, with one record for every CDR3 protein. Of 150,000 to 200,000 distinct CDR3 sequences detected, approximately 11% appear once; the ten largest clones hold roughly a third. Material: CD8+ T cells sorted from PBMCs, obtained 15 days after the yellow fever booster vaccination. The receptors shown here come from a man aged 18 to 35 who received the YFV17D yellow fever vaccine.

The genes are TRBV3-1 and TRBJ2-5; TRBD2 is a possible D gene (6 bases). Per germline, CDR1 LGHDT and CDR2 YNNKEL (reference sequence). This CDR3 is built from 14 residues. Trimming removed 4 bases from V and 3 bases from J, with 12 bases in between. This chain's CDR3 is CASSRGLNKETQYF. In DNA form, the CDR3 reads TGTGCCAGCAGCCGGGGACTTAACAAAGAGACCCAGTACTTC.

At least ten counts were recorded for this clonotype. The chain recombines TRBV10-3 with TRBJ1-2, with TRBD1 as a possible D gene (5 bases). The V end lost 10 bases, the J end lost 6 bases, and 9 bases lay between the germline ends. Germline CDR1 reads ENHRY; CDR2 reads SYGVKD. The length of the CDR3 is 10 residues. CDR3 protein: CATGGDGYTF. Here the CDR3 DNA reads TGTGCCACCGGGGGGGATGGCTACACCTTC.

This clonotype was seen ten or more times. V gene TRBV7-2 combines with J gene TRBJ2-7; TRBD2 agrees at 13 bases. V lost 5 bases and J lost 2; bases outside the gene matches: 3. This CDR3 contains 15 residues. Germline V CDR1 and CDR2: SGHTA, FQGNSA. The CDR3 here is CASSLLAGGTYEQYV. For the CDR3, the DNA is TGTGCCAGCAGCCTACTAGCGGGGGGGACCTACGAGCAGTACGTC.